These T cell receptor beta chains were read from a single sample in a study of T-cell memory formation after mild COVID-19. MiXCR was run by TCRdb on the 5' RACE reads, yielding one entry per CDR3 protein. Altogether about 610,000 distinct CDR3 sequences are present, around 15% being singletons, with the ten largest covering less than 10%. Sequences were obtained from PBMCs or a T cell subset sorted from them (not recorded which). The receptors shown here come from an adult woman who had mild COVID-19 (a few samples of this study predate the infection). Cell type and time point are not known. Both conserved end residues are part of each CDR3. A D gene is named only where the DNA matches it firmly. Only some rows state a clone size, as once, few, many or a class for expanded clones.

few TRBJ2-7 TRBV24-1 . CAASASDSYEQYF TGTGCCGCCTCGGCCTCCGACTCCTACGAGCAGTACTTC
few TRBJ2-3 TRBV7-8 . CASSFNGGSTDTQYF TGTGCCAGCAGCTTTAACGGAGGTAGCACAGATACGCAGTATTTT
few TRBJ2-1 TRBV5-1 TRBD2 CASSWGTSGSSRYEQFF TGCGCCAGCAGCTGGGGGACTAGCGGGAGTTCTCGCTATGAGCAGTTCTTC
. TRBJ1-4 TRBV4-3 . CASSQDWGRGEKLFF TGCGCCAGCAGCCAAGATTGGGGGCGCGGTGAAAAACTGTTTTTT
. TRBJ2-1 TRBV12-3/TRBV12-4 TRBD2 CASSSWGEGGYNEQFF TGTGCCAGCAGTTCTTGGGGGGAGGGCGGGTACAATGAGCAGTTCTTC
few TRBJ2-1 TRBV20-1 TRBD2 CSARQAGEYNEQFF TGCAGTGCTAGGCAAGCGGGAGAGTACAATGAGCAGTTCTTC
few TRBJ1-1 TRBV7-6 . CASSLVGPENTEAFF TGTGCCAGCAGCTTAGTGGGCCCGGAAAACACTGAAGCTTTCTTT
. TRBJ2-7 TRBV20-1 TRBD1 CSARGTGSNSEQYF TGCAGTGCTAGGGGGACAGGGTCTAATAGCGAGCAGTACTTC
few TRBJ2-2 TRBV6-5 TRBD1 CASSHSGPRTGSPGELFF TGTGCCAGCAGTCATTCGGGGCCCAGGACAGGGTCCCCCGGGGAGCTGTTTTTT
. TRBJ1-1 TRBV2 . CASSEFHRNTEAFF TGTGCCAGCAGTGAATTCCACAGGAACACTGAAGCTTTCTTT
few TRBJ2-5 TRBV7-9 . CASSASGLSFETQYF TGTGCCAGCAGCGCCTCGGGACTTAGCTTTGAGACCCAGTACTTC
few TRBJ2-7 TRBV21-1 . CASSSREHSYEQYF TGTGCCAGCAGCTCCCGGGAACACTCCTACGAGCAGTACTTC
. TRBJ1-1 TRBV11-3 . CASSPAWTALNTEAFF TGTGCCAGCAGCCCTGCATGGACAGCTTTGAACACTGAAGCTTTCTTT
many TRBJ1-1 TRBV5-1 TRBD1 CASSVGQVSNTEAFF TGCGCCAGCAGCGTAGGACAGGTTTCGAACACTGAAGCTTTCTTT
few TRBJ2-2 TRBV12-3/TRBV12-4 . CASSRALTNTGELFF TGTGCCAGCAGTCGGGCGCTTACGAACACCGGGGAGCTGTTTTTT
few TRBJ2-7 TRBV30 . CAEREPYEQYF TGTGCGGAGAGAGAGCCCTACGAGCAGTACTTC
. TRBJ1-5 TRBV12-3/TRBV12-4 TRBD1 CASSHATGGAPSNQPQHF TGTGCCAGCAGCCACGCGACAGGGGGTGCACCGAGCAATCAGCCCCAGCATTTT
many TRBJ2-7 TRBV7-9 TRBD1 CASSLGPRGQTYEQYF TGTGCCAGCAGCTTAGGACCGAGGGGACAGACCTACGAGCAGTACTTC
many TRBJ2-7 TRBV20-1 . CSADVRGIEQYF TGCAGTGCGGACGTGAGGGGCATCGAGCAGTACTTC
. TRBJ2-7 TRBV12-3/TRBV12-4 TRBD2 CASSSPLTSGRYEQYF TGTGCCAGCAGTTCCCCCCTGACTAGCGGGAGGTACGAGCAGTACTTC
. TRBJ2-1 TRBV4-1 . CASSQVGAPGEQFF TGCGCCAGCAGCCAGGTGGGGGCTCCGGGGGAGCAGTTCTTC
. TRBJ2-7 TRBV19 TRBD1 CASSIGVSGQEQYF TGTGCCAGTAGTATAGGAGTTTCGGGACAGGAGCAGTACTTC